The T cell receptor beta chain under discussion was sequenced for a study of shared T cell receptors in the human thymus. The CDR3 length is 13 residues. Germline assignment: CDR1 SEHNR and CDR2 FQNEAQ (reference sequence). Trimming took 5 bases from V and 6 from J, leaving 11 bases between them. Data came from immunoSEQ multiplex PCR; TCRdb stores just in-frame clones and leaves some out. The sample shows approximately 490,000 clones, around 78% of them seen only once. These data were also filed under a second study, of human thymus T cells. That paper adds: Corrective heart surgery yielded the resections from which the thymus tissue came. Thymic and blood repertoires appeared to show biased V and J gene usage.

This clonotype was sampled from a boy in the first two years of life with a congenital heart defect. The sequencing sample was made of thymocytes. V is TRBV7-9 and J is TRBJ2-1, with D possibly matching TRBD2 (5 bases). CDR3 in amino acids: CASSNGNPNEQFF. DNA for the CDR3: TGTGCCAGCAGCAACGGGAACCCCAATGAGCAGTTCTTC.